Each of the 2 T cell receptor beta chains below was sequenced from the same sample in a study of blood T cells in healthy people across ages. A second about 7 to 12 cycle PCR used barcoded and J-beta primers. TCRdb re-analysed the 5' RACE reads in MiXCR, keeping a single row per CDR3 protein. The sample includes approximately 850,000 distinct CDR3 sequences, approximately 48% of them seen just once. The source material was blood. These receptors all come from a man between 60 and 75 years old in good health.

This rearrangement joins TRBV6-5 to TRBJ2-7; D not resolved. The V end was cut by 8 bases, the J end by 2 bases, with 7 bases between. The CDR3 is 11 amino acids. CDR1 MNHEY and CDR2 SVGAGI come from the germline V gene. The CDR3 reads CASGATYEQYF. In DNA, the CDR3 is TGTGCCAGCGGAGCAACCTACGAGCAGTACTTC.

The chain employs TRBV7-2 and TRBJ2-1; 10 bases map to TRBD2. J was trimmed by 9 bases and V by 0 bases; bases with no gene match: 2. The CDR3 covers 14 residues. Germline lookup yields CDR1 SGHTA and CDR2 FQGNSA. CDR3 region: CASSLARTSGEQFF. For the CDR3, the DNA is TGTGCCAGCAGCTTAGCGAGGACTAGCGGTGAGCAGTTCTTC.